The TCR beta chain under discussion was sequenced for a study of T cell changes during pregnancy in multiple sclerosis. Using immunoSEQ multiplex PCR, the repertoire was profiled, and TCRdb retains in-frame clones only, with some absent. Among 78,000 or so clones listed, 75% to 95% were seen once. The CDR3 runs 13 residues. CDR1 is LNHDA, CDR2 SQIVND, per germline (reference sequence). V was clipped by 4 bases and J by 7 bases, with 11 bases between them. The source material was CD4+ T cells from peripheral blood mononuclear cells, sampled before pregnancy. The sequence derives from a female donor with multiple sclerosis, enrolled in a pregnancy study. V usage is TRBV19 and J usage is TRBJ2-1, with D perhaps TRBD1 (5 bases). This chain's CDR3 is CASSRPGLNEQFF. The CDR3 nucleotides are TGTGCCAGTAGTAGGCCAGGGTTGAATGAGCAGTTCTTC.